The 23 T cell receptor beta chains in this list originate from one sample, sequenced in a study of glioma-infiltrating T cells after dendritic cell vaccination. Sequencing was performed with immunoSEQ multiplex PCR; in TCRdb, only in-frame clones are kept and a portion is missing. This sample has fewer than 50,000 clones; about 85% occur once, and the top ten carry more than 9.5%. The sample here was blood, taken before dendritic cell vaccination. Source of these receptors: a human donor with glioblastoma.

This chain links TRBV19 with TRBJ2-7, with a possible D match to TRBD1 (5 bases). Per germline, CDR1 LNHDA and CDR2 SQIVND (reference sequence). Trimming removed 4 bases from V and 3 bases from J, with 10 bases in between. The CDR3 length is 13 residues. CDR3 nucleotide sequence: TGTGCCAGTAGTAACGGCAGGGACTACGAGCAGTACTTC. Protein: CASSNGRDYEQYF. The variable domain in full, with the rest retrieved from reference TRBV19 and TRBJ2-7, is DGGITQSPKYLFRKEGQNVTLSCEQNLNHDAMYWYRQDPGQGLRLIYYSQIVNDFQKGDIAEGYSVSREKKESFPLTVTSAQKNPTAFYLCASSNGRDYEQYFGPGTRLTVT.

This clone was seen a handful of times. This chain joins TRBV19 and TRBJ1-1; D ambiguous. The germline V gene encodes CDR1 LNHDA and CDR2 SQIVND (reference sequence). V dropped 0 bases and J dropped 1 base, with 6 bases sitting between them. The CDR3 loop spans 14 amino acids. The DNA of the CDR3 is TGTGCCAGTAGTATAGATTGGCCGAACACTGAAGCTTTCTTT. Amino acid sequence: CASSIDWPNTEAFF.

This chain joins TRBV11-2 and TRBJ2-1; D is perhaps TRBD1 (5 bases). The germline V and J ends were trimmed by 1 base and 3 bases, with 7 bases remaining between them. The CDR3 has 14 residues. Per germline, CDR1 SGHAT and CDR2 FQNNGV. The CDR3 sequence is CASSLGDSYNEQFF. As DNA, the CDR3 is TGTGCCAGCAGCTTAGGCGACAGCTACAATGAGCAGTTCTTC.

CDR3 residues: CASSFDRGVETQYF. In nucleotides, the CDR3 is TGCGCCAGCAGCTTTGACAGGGGGGTCGAGACCCAGTACTTC. The chain links TRBV5-1 to TRBJ2-5; 9 bases are a match to TRBD1. CDR3 length equals 14 residues. Germline assignment: CDR1 SGHRS and CDR2 YFSETQ. J was trimmed by 5 bases and V by 2 bases; bases with no gene match: 4.

CDR3 protein: CASSPRRQQANTEAFF. For the CDR3, the DNA is TGTGCCAGCAGCCCTAGAAGACAGCAAGCAAACACTGAAGCTTTCTTT. The chain employs TRBV14 and TRBJ1-1, with TRBD1 as a possible D gene (5 bases). The ends were cut back, 4 bases at V and 2 bases at J, with 17 bases in the middle. This CDR3 region has 16 residues. The germline CDR1 and CDR2 sequences are SGHDN and FVKESK.

The chain joins TRBV7-8 to TRBJ2-2, with 9 bases aligning to TRBD2. The V segment lost 0 bases and the J segment 6 bases; nucleotides outside the gene matches: 5. Germline lookup yields CDR1 SGHVS and CDR2 FQNEAQ. This CDR3 contains 16 residues. CDR3 sequence (DNA): TGTGCCAGCAGCTTAGCGCTCGCGGGGGGGCCCGGGGAGCTGTTTTTT. It specifies CASSLALAGGPGELFF.

The rearrangement joins TRBV7-7 to TRBJ1-1; D possibly corresponds to TRBD1 (6 bases). The germline gives CDR1 SSHAT, CDR2 FNYEAQ (reference sequence). With 6 bases removed from V and 2 bases from J, the gap between germline ends came to 19 bases. This CDR3 has 16 amino acids. The CDR3 reads CASSLLVGGANTEAFF. The CDR3 DNA follows: TGTGCCAGCAGTCTTCTGGTCGGGGGGGCAAACACTGAAGCTTTCTTT.

This clone appeared a few times. The chain couples TRBV4-2 to TRBJ1-1; D gene unclear. Germline CDR1 LGHNA, CDR2 YNFKEQ. V gave up 1 base and J gave up 4 bases, with 13 bases separating them. This CDR3 is built from 15 residues. The CDR3 is CASSQGLAGITEAFF. CDR3 nucleotides: TGTGCCAGCAGCCAAGGTCTCGCCGGGATCACTGAAGCTTTCTTT.

The CDR3 DNA sequence: TGTGCCTGGAGTGATGGACAGGGAATGTCCTACGAGCAGTACTTC. The encoded protein is CAWSDGQGMSYEQYF. This rearrangement joins TRBV30 to TRBJ2-7; 8 bases fit TRBD1. The CDR3 is made up of 15 amino acids. V lost 1 base, J lost 1 base, and 6 bases stayed unmatched. Germline V lookup: CDR1 GTSNPN, CDR2 SVGIG (reference sequence).

The CDR3 is CASSLDGGWTGSQFF. CDR3 bases: TGTGCCAGCAGCTTAGATGGAGGTTGGACCGGGAGTCAGTTCTTC. The chain links TRBV11-3 to TRBJ2-1; possibly TRBD2 for D (6 bases). CDR1 SGHNT and CDR2 YENEEA come from the germline V gene. The CDR3 has 15 amino acids. Deletions cut 0 bases from V and 13 bases from J, with 19 bases between.

This chain joins TRBV18 and TRBJ1-1; 7 nucleotides agree with TRBD1. V shed 4 bases and J 6 bases; nucleotides not matched to a gene: 8. This CDR3 region has 14 residues. CDR1 KGHSH and CDR2 LQKENI come from the germline V gene. CDR3 sequence: CASSRTTGDAEAFF. In DNA, the CDR3 is TGTGCCAGCTCACGGACTACAGGGGACGCTGAAGCTTTCTTT.

V is TRBV5-1 and J is TRBJ2-3, with D possibly matching TRBD1 (6 bases). The CDR3 is 14 amino acids. Trimming shortened V by 4 bases and J by 1 base, and 10 bases separated the two germline ends. The germline CDR1 and CDR2 sequences are SGHRS and YFSETQ. The CDR3 DNA is TGCGCCAGCAGCCCCTGGACAGGCACAGATACGCAGTATTTT. Residues: CASSPWTGTDTQYF.

This clone turned up a few times. Other nucleotide sequences from this sample produce the same CDR3. The chain is built from TRBV2 and TRBJ1-1, with 9 bases identical to TRBD1. Germline values: CDR1 SNHLY, CDR2 FYNNEI. The CDR3 is 11 amino acids. The J segment lost 10 bases and the V segment lost 6 bases, leaving 3 bases of the junction unmatched. The CDR3 loop reads CASSVDRGAFF. The CDR3 DNA is TGTGCCAGCAGCGTGGACAGGGGAGCTTTCTTT.

There are a few counts of this clone. The chain is built from TRBV7-2 and TRBJ2-7, with 7 positions matching TRBD2. Looked up from germline, CDR1 is SGHTA and CDR2 is FQGNSA. The J segment lost 7 bases and the V segment lost 5 bases, leaving 11 bases of the junction unmatched. The CDR3 loop spans 14 amino acids. In nucleotides, the CDR3 is TGTGCCAGCAGCCCTAGCGGCCATACGATTGAGCAGTACTTC. It is translated as CASSPSGHTIEQYF.

V usage is TRBV7-9 and J usage is TRBJ1-5; possible D gene TRBD1, 5 bases. The CDR3 sequence is 13 residues long. Germline values: CDR1 SEHNR, CDR2 FQNEAQ (reference sequence). Deletions cut 8 bases from V and 4 bases from J, with 12 bases between. The DNA of the CDR3 is TGTGCCAGCCAAAAGACAGAAAATCAGCCCCAGCATTTT. It encodes CASQKTENQPQHF.

This clone was observed a handful of times. The chain employs TRBV5-1 and TRBJ2-5; D is possibly TRBD2 (7 bases). CDR1 is SGHRS and CDR2 is YFSETQ in the germline V gene. The CDR3 has 13 residues. With 7 bases removed from V and 2 bases from J, the gap between germline ends came to 12 bases. CDR3: CASEGGAQETQYF. Written as DNA, the CDR3 is TGCGCCAGCGAGGGGGGGGCACAAGAGACCCAGTACTTC.

The chain couples TRBV10-3 to TRBJ1-5; possible D gene TRBD1, 5 bases. The CDR3 runs 14 residues. The ends were cut back, 2 bases at V and 4 bases at J, with 9 bases in the middle. Germline V gives CDR1 ENHRY, CDR2 SYGVKD. CDR3 residues: CAISEAGGNQPQHF. CDR3 nucleotides: TGTGCCATCAGTGAGGCGGGGGGAAATCAGCCCCAGCATTTT.

V and J are TRBV12-5 and TRBJ2-7; 10 positions match TRBD2. Germline lookup yields CDR1 LGHNT and CDR2 FRNRAP. The CDR3 is made up of 17 amino acids. V was clipped by 5 bases and J by 3 bases; unmatched bases: 13. This CDR3 is CASGLSQTSGYHYEQYF. CDR3 sequence (DNA): TGTGCTAGTGGTCTCTCCCAGACTAGCGGGTACCACTACGAGCAGTACTTC.

CDR3 coding DNA: TGTGCCAGCTCACCACCCCGGGCAGGGGGCAGCTACGAGCAGTACTTC. The encoded protein is CASSPPRAGGSYEQYF. This rearrangement joins TRBV18 to TRBJ2-7, with 8 bases fitting TRBD1. Trimming at V came to 0 bases and at J to 3 bases, leaving 7 bases not matched to a gene. Per germline, CDR1 KGHSH and CDR2 LQKENI. The CDR3 has 16 amino acids.

This chain joins TRBV2 and TRBJ2-3; 7 bases are a match to TRBD2. Germline CDR1 reads SNHLY; CDR2 reads FYNNEI. V trimming: 8 bases; J trimming: 3 bases; junction bases outside the gene matches: 5. The length of the CDR3 is 13 residues. The CDR3 spells CASGTTLTDTQYF. In nucleotides, the CDR3 is TGTGCCAGCGGGACTACGTTGACAGATACGCAGTATTTT.

The chain carries TRBV19 and TRBJ2-7; 8 bases fit TRBD2. Germline V gives CDR1 LNHDA, CDR2 SQIVND (reference sequence). The V gene end was trimmed by 7 bases and the J gene end by 6 bases; junction bases not matched to a gene: 14. The CDR3 contains 15 residues. CDR3 sequence: CASKSGGGRPSEQYF. Here the CDR3 DNA reads TGTGCCAGTAAGTCGGGGGGCGGGAGGCCCTCCGAGCAGTACTTC.

This clone was detected only a few times. V is TRBV7-9 and J is TRBJ1-1; weak D call: TRBD1 (6 bases). From germline, CDR1 is SEHNR and CDR2 FQNEAQ (reference sequence). This CDR3 has 15 residues. V lost 5 bases to trimming and J lost 6 bases, with 19 bases between them. Here the CDR3 DNA reads TGTGCCAGCAGCCGAGCCTTACAGGGAGCGCCTGAAGCTTTCTTT. Translating it yields CASSRALQGAPEAFF. Variable domain in full (rest from reference TRBV7-9 and TRBJ1-1): DTGVSQNPRHKITKRGQNVTFRCDPISEHNRLYWYRQTLGQGPEFLTYFQNEAQLEKSRLLSDRFSAERPKGSFSTLEIQRTEQGDSAMYLCASSRALQGAPEAFFGQGTRLTVV.

The V gene is TRBV5-1, the J gene TRBJ1-1, with D uncertain. V was pared by 4 bases and J by 3 bases, with 16 bases between. The germline V gene encodes CDR1 SGHRS and CDR2 YFSETQ. The CDR3 loop spans 15 amino acids. CDR3 amino acids: CASSPGLRSDTEAFF. The CDR3, as DNA: TGCGCCAGCAGCCCGGGGTTAAGGTCGGACACTGAAGCTTTCTTT.